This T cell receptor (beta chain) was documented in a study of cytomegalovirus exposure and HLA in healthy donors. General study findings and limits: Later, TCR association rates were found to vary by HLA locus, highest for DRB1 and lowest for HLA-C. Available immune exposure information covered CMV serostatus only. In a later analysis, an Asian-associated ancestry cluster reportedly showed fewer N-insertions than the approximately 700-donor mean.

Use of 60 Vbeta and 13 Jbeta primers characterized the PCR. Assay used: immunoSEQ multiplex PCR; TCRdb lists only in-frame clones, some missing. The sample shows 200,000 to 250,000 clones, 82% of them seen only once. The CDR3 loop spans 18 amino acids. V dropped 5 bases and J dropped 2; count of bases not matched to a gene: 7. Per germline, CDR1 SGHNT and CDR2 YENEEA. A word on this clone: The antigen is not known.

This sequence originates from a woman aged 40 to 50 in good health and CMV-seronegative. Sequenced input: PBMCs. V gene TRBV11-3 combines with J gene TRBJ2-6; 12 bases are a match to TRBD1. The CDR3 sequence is CASSDGDRGRTGANVLTF. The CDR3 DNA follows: TGTGCCAGCAGCGACGGGGACAGGGGGCGCACTGGGGCCAACGTCCTGACTTTC.